The rows below give T cell receptor delta chains drawn from one sample of a study of gamma-delta chains in newborns, infants, children. TCRdb reanalysed the reads with CATT. The sample includes thousands of delta-chain clones, roughly 2.6% of them seen just once. The specimen sequenced was blood. These receptors came from a child who was a newborn, infant or young child, either healthy, febrile or measles-vaccinated (not recorded which). Each CDR3 is given with its conserved first and last residue. D genes are given only for firm matches. Expanded clones get a size class; other rows say once, few or many, or leave the size out.

v_gene	len	abundance	d_gene	j_gene	CDR3aa	CDR3nt
TRDV3	17	few	TRDD3	TRDJ3	CAFRGIGSSWDTRQMFF	TGTGCCTTTAGGGGGATAGGTAGTTCCTGGGACACCCGACAGATGTTTTTC
TRDV2	18	few	TRDD3	TRDJ2	CACDTLLGDTRKTAQLFF	TGTGCCTGTGACACCTTACTGGGGGATACGCGGAAGACAGCACAACTCTTCTTT
TRDV2	19	-	-	TRDJ3	CACDLLGDTSSWDTRQMFF	TGTGCCTGTGACCTACTGGGAGATACGAGCTCCTGGGACACCCGACAGATGTTTTTC
TRDV2	19	few	TRDD3	TRDJ3	CACDKILGASSWGTRQMFF	TGTGCCTGTGACAAAATACTGGGGGCCAGCTCCTGGGGCACCCGACAGATGTTTTTC
TRDV2	18	few	TRDD3	TRDJ3	CACDTLGDSSWDTRQMFF	TGTGCCTGTGACACCTTGGGGGATAGCTCCTGGGACACCCGACAGATGTTTTTC
TRDV2	17	large	TRDD3	TRDJ3	CACEYWGSSWDTRQMFF	TGTGCCTGTGAGTACTGGGGGAGCTCCTGGGACACCCGACAGATGTTTTTC
TRDV2	20	-	TRDD3	TRDJ3	CACDTGGYAIGSWDTRQMFF	TGTGCCTGTGACACTGGGGGATACGCGATAGGTTCCTGGGACACCCGACAGATGTTTTTC
TRDV2	21	-	TRDD3	TRDJ3	CACDTVLGDTLSSWDTRQMFF	TGTGCCTGTGACACCGTACTGGGGGATACCCTCAGCTCCTGGGACACCCGACAGATGTTTTTC
TRDV2	17	-	TRDD3	TRDJ3	CACDSTGGFWDTRQMFF	TGTGCCTGTGACAGTACTGGGGGATTTTGGGACACCCGACAGATGTTTTTC
TRDV2	19	few	TRDD3	TRDJ3	CACDKVLGERSWDTRQMFF	TGTGCCTGTGACAAAGTACTGGGGGAGCGCTCCTGGGACACCCGACAGATGTTTTTC
TRDV1	18	-	-	TRDJ1	CALGDLSTMGTYTDKLIF	TGTGCTCTTGGGGACCTCTCTACGATGGGGACCTACACCGATAAACTCATCTTT
TRDV1	13	few	-	TRDJ1	CALGELGTKGPIF	TGTGCTCTTGGGGAACTGGGGACAAAGGGGCCCATCTTT
TRDV2	17	medium-sized	TRDD3	TRDJ1	CACDTVLGDVYTDKLIF	TGTGCCTGTGACACCGTACTGGGGGACGTGTACACCGATAAACTCATCTTT
TRDV2	20	few	TRDD3	TRDJ2	CACDSVLGDTRLALTAQLFF	TGTGCCTGTGACTCAGTACTGGGGGATACGAGGCTTGCTTTGACAGCACAACTCTTCTTT
TRDV2	18	medium-sized	-	TRDJ3	CACDTAGAASWDTRQMFF	TGTGCCTGTGACACCGCTGGGGCCGCCTCCTGGGACACCCGACAGATGTTTTTC
TRDV3	15	-	TRDD3	TRDJ1	CAFSVWGIQTDKLIF	TGTGCCTTTTCCGTGTGGGGGATACAAACCGATAAACTCATCTTT
TRDV1	17	few	TRDD3	TRDJ2	CALGEPSLLGDTAQLFF	TGTGCTCTTGGGGAACCCAGCCTGCTGGGGGATACAGCACAACTCTTCTTT
TRDV2	19	-	TRDD3	TRDJ3	CACDKILGDTSWDTRQMFF	TGTGCCTGTGATAAGATACTGGGGGATACGTCCTGGGACACCCGACAGATGTTTTTC
TRAV29/DV5	15	medium-sized	-	TRDJ1	CAASARRGLADKLIF	TGTGCAGCAAGCGCTCGAAGAGGGCTAGCCGATAAACTCATCTTT
TRDV2	18	-	TRDD3	TRDJ3	CACDTLGDTGWDTRQMFF	TGTGCCTGTGACACCTTGGGGGATACGGGCTGGGACACCCGACAGATGTTTTTC
TRDV2	14	few	TRDD3	TRDJ1	CACDAVGDKNKLIF	TGTGCCTGTGACGCCGTGGGGGATAAAAATAAACTCATCTTT
TRDV2	15	few	TRDD3	TRDJ2	CACEPLGDGRTQLFF	TGTGCCTGTGAGCCACTGGGGGATGGACGGACACAACTCTTCTTT
TRDV1	20	few	TRDD2	TRDJ1	CALGEATFLRPVRGTDKLIF	TGTGCTCTTGGGGAAGCAACCTTCCTACGTCCTGTAAGGGGCACCGATAAACTCATCTTT
TRAV29/DV5	16	-	TRDD3	TRDJ1	CAAILGLGDPTDKLIF	TGTGCAGCAATCCTCGGGTTGGGGGACCCTACCGATAAACTCATCTTT
TRDV2	19	-	TRDD3	TRDJ3	CACDTNWGFSSWDTRQMFF	TGTGCCTGTGACACCAACTGGGGATTTAGCTCCTGGGACACCCGACAGATGTTTTTC
TRDV2	21	-	TRDD3	TRDJ3	CARDPTLGGYPSSWDTRQMFF	TGTGCCCGTGACCCTACCCTTGGGGGATACCCGAGCTCCTGGGACACCCGACAGATGTTTTTC
TRDV2	17	few	TRDD3	TRDJ3	CACDTVLGDRDTRQMFF	TGTGCCTGTGACACCGTGCTGGGGGACAGGGACACCCGACAGATGTTTTTC
TRDV2	18	few	-	TRDJ3	CACDTGDSRSWDTRQMFF	TGCGCCTGTGACACCGGGGATTCGCGCTCCTGGGACACCCGACAGATGTTTTTC
TRDV2	19	few	TRDD3	TRDJ2	CACDPLGDPTPALTAQLFF	TGTGCCTGTGACCCCCTGGGGGATCCTACCCCAGCTTTGACAGCACAACTCTTCTTT